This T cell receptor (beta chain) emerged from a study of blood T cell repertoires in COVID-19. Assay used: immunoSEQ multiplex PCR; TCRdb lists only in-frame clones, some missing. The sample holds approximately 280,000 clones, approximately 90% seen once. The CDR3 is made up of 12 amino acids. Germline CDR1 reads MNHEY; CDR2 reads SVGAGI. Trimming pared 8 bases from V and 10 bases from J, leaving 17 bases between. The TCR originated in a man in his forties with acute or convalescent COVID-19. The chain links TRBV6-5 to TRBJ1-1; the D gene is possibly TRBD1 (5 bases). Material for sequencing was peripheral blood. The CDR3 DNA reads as TGTGCCAGCCGGACACTGGGGCTCGGAGCTTTCTTT. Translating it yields CASRTLGLGAFF.